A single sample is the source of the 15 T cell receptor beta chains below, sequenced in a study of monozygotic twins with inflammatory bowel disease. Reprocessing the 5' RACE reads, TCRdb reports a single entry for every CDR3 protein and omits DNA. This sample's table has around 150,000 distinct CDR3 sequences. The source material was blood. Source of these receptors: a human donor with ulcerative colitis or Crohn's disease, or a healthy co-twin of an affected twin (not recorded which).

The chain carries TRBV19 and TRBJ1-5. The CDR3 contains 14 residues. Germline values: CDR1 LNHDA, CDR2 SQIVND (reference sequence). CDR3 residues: CASTMTGGYQPQHF.

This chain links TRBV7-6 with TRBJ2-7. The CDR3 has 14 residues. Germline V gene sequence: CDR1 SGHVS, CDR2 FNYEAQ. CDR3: CASSLAGLGYEQYF.

CDR3 sequence reads: CASSPWSNYEQYF. This rearrangement joins TRBV28 to TRBJ2-7; absent DNA, TCRdb's TRBD1 call cannot be checked. CDR1 is MDHEN and CDR2 is SYDVKM in the germline V gene. This CDR3 region has 13 residues.

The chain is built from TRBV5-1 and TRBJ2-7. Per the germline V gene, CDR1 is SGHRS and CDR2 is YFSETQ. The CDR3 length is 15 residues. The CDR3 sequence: CASSLGMRGVYEQYF.

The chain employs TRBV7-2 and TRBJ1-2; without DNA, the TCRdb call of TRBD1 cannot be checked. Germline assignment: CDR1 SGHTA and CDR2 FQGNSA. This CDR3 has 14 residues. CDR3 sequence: CASSLEGYSYGYTF.

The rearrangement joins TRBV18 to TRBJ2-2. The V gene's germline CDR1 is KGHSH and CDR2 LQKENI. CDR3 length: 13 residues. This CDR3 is CASSPGNTGELFF. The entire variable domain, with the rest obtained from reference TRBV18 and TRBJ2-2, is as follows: NAGVMQNPRHLVRRRGQEARLRCSPMKGHSHVYWYRQLPEEGLKFMVYLQKENIIDESGMPKERFSAEFPKEGPSILRIQQVVRGDSAAYFCASSPGNTGELFFGEGSRLTVL.

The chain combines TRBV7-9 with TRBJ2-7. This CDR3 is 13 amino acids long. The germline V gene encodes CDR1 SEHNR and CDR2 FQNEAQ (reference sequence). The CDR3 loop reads CASSFIGFYEQYF.

This chain's CDR3 is CASSQDRRTTSTDTQYF. The rearrangement links TRBV4-1 to TRBJ2-3; TCRdb's D gene call, TRBD2, goes unchecked for lack of DNA. Germline V gene lookup returns CDR1 MGHRA and CDR2 YSYEKL. The CDR3 sequence is 17 residues long.

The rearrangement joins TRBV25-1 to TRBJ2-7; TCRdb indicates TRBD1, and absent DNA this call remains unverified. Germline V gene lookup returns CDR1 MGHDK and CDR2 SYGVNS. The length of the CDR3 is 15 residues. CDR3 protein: CASSVWTVGAYEQYF.

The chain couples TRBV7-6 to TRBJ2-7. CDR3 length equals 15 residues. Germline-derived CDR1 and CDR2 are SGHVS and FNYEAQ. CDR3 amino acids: CASSLGSPPLYEQYF.

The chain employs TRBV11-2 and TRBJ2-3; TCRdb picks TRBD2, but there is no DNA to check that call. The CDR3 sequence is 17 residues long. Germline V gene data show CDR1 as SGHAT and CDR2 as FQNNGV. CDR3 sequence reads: CASSLVAGLGGSDTQYF. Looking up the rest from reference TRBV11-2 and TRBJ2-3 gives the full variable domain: EAGVAQSPRYKIIEKRQSVAFWCNPISGHATLYWYQQILGQGPKLLIQFQNNGVVDDSQLPKDRFSAERLKGVDSTLKIQPAKLEDSAVYLCASSLVAGLGGSDTQYFGPGTRLTVL.

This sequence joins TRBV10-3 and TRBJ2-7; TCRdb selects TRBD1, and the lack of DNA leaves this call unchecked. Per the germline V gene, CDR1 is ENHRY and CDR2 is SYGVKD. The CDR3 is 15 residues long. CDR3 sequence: CAINRKGTGHYEQYF.

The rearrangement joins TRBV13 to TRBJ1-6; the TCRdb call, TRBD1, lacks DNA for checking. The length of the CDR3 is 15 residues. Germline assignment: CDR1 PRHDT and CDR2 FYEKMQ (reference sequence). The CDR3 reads CASSSRADYNSPLHF.

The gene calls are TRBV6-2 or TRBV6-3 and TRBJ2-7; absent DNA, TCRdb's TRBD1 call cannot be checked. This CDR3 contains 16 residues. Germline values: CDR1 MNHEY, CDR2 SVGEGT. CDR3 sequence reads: CASSRSGQGTVYEQYF.

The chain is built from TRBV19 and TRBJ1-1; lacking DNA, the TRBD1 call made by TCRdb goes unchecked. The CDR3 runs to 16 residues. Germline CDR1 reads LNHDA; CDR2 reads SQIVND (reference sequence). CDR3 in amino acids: CASSTLWAGRNTEAFF.